This T cell receptor (beta chain) emerged from a study of T cells in Graves' hyperthyroidism and ophthalmopathy. Amplification targeted TCR beta CDR3 regions from RNA transcripts. TCR CDR3 underwent first-round RT-PCR with the HTBI primer set. One entry per CDR3 protein results from TCRdb running MiXCR on the multiplex PCR reads. This sample yields over 500,000 distinct CDR3 sequences, of which around 13% are seen a single time; approximately 15% belongs to the top ten. Germline-derived CDR1 and CDR2 are SGDLS and YYNGEE. This CDR3 region has 15 residues. J lost 1 base, V lost 0 bases, and 4 bases had no gene match.

The chain carries TRBV9 and TRBJ2-7, with 7 bases identical to TRBD2. The source material was blood. The sequence came from a woman aged 40 to 49 with Graves' hyperthyroidism. In DNA, the CDR3 is TGTGCCAGCAGCGTAGTGGCTAGCGGTTCCTACGAGCAGTACTTC. Encoded protein: CASSVVASGSYEQYF.